This section outlines one T cell receptor (beta chain) sequence together with its context. Its antigen is unknown. With V trimmed by 1 base and J by 6 bases, 9 bases remained unmatched. The CDR3 runs 15 residues. Looked up from germline, CDR1 is LGHNA and CDR2 is YSLEER. The entry originates in a study of cytomegalovirus exposure and HLA in healthy donors. Primers included in the PCR were 60 Vbeta and 13 Jbeta primers. Assay: immunoSEQ multiplex PCR; the TCRdb copy retains only in-frame clones and omits some. The sample carries 130,000 or so clones, 70% to 75% recorded once. Whole-study results and caveats: The authors excluded some V segments, including TRBV6-2 and TRBV6-3, as indistinguishable. Later, TCR association rates were found to vary by HLA locus, highest for DRB1 and lowest for HLA-C.

This TCR derives from a woman aged 40 to 50 in good health and CMV-seropositive. The sample comprised PBMCs. This chain connects TRBV4-3 to TRBJ2-7; 7 bases fit TRBD1. CDR3 sequence reads: CASSQVTGYMSEQYF. CDR3 DNA: TGCGCCAGCAGCCAAGTGACAGGGTATATGTCCGAGCAGTACTTC.